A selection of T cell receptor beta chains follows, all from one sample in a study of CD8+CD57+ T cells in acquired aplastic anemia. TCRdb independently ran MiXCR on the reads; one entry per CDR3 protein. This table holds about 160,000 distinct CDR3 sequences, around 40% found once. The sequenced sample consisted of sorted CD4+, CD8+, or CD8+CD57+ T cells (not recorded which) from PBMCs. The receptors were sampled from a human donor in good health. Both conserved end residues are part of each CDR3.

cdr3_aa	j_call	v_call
CASSYSLSYSSPDTQYF	TRBJ2-3	TRBV6-2/TRBV6-3
CASSQLGGTGANVLTF	TRBJ2-6	TRBV3-1
CSASGSGTDTQYF	TRBJ2-3	TRBV20-1
CASSYPRGGQETQYF	TRBJ2-5	TRBV6-6
CASSLASSGNEQFF	TRBJ2-1	TRBV7-2
CSAGVAGSNTEAFF	TRBJ1-1	TRBV20-1
CASSLNSAVGNTGELFF	TRBJ2-2	TRBV11-2
CATNTPVYTDTQYF	TRBJ2-3	TRBV28
CASSVDLFGTDTQYF	TRBJ2-3	TRBV9
CASSMGTGHQETQYF	TRBJ2-5	TRBV19
CATSRQGTGELFF	TRBJ2-2	TRBV15
CASSLGKGGNSEQYF	TRBJ2-7	TRBV7-2